This TCR beta chain derives from a study of blood T cell repertoires in COVID-19. Study context: From T cells, B-cell-depleted T cells, or PBMCs came the material, which was cDNA or gDNA.

Libraries were prepared by immunoSEQ multiplex PCR; TCRdb keeps only in-frame clonotypes and omits some of them. The data hold 150,000 to 200,000 clones, with roughly 82% observed a single time. All enrollees were roughly 18 to 95 years old and from roughly 26 US areas. V trimming: 0 bases; J trimming: 8 bases; junction bases outside the gene matches: 4. The CDR3 loop spans 15 amino acids. Looked up from germline, CDR1 is MNHEY and CDR2 is SVGAGI. The V call is TRBV6-5, the J call TRBJ1-4; TRBD1 aligns across 9 bases. Sequences were obtained from PBMCs or T cells enriched from blood (not recorded which). The clonotype originates from a woman aged 60 to 75 with acute COVID-19. CDR3 in amino acids: CASSYSTGGGEKLFF. The CDR3, as DNA: TGTGCCAGCAGTTACTCGACAGGGGGAGGGGAAAAACTGTTTTTT.